This TCR beta chain was recovered during a study of shared clonotypes between healthy human individuals. Study at large: CD4 naive cells filled three plates per donor, CD4 memory three, CD8 naive two and CD8 memory one. General observations from the study: Clonotypes that were shared across a few donors made up roughly 5% of naive CD4 clonotypes.

Running of the assay took place at deep level. Methods used by the authors: From ImmunoSEQ came sequences covering only the junction and carrying no quality scores, so filtering differed. The method was immunoSEQ multiplex PCR; TCRdb's version includes in-frame clones alone and lacks a portion of them. V and J calls plus clone size are reproduced from that table; the DNA served to infer D and trimming. The sample consists of more than 2 million clones, 93% of them appearing once. Naive CD8 cells lacked CD45RO and underwent positive selection for CCR7, leaving out terminally differentiated effector memory CD45RA+ cells. This clone was observed a single time. Its antigen is unidentified. Per the germline V gene, CDR1 is SGDLS and CDR2 is YYNGEE. The CDR3 extends over 15 amino acids. Trimming removed 0 bases at V and 0 bases at J, with 7 bases between.

Sequenced sample: naive CD8+ T cells from PBMCs. This TCR was sampled from a young man in good health. Some clones in this sample may be carry-over from other donors' samples. This chain connects TRBV9 to TRBJ2-1; possible D gene TRBD2, 6 bases. The chain's CDR3 is CASSVGTNSYNEQFF. As DNA, the CDR3 is TGTGCCAGCAGCGTAGGGACTAACTCCTACAATGAGCAGTTCTTC.